This T cell receptor beta chain was recovered during a study of T cells after yellow fever vaccination. This clonotype was observed a few times. TCRdb re-called the 5' RACE reads with MiXCR, one entry per CDR3 protein. Of under 600,000 distinct CDR3 sequences in the sample, about a fifth are singletons; the top ten hold about 17%. The source of this sequence is a man younger than 35 who received the YFV17D yellow fever vaccine. This sample comprised PBMCs, obtained roughly 20 days after the first yellow fever vaccination.

In DNA, the CDR3 is TGTGCCAGCAGCCGTGCCGGGACATCAAATTCACCCCTCCACTTT. This translates into CASSRAGTSNSPLHF. This chain joins TRBV9 and TRBJ1-6, with D perhaps matching TRBD1 (6 bases). This CDR3 has 15 residues. The ends were cut back, 4 bases at V and 7 bases at J, with 15 bases in the middle. The germline CDR1 and CDR2 sequences are SGDLS and YYNGEE.